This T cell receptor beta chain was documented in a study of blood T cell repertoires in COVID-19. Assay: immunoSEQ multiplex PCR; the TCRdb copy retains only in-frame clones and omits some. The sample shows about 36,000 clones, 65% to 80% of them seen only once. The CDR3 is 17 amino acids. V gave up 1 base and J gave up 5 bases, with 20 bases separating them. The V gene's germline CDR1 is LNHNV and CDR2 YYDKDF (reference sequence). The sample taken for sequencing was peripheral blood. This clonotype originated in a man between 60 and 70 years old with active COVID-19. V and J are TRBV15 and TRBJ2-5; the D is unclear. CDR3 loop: CATSRGPPPPALETQYF. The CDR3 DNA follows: TGTGCCACCAGCAGAGGACCGCCCCCTCCAGCGCTGGAGACCCAGTACTTC.